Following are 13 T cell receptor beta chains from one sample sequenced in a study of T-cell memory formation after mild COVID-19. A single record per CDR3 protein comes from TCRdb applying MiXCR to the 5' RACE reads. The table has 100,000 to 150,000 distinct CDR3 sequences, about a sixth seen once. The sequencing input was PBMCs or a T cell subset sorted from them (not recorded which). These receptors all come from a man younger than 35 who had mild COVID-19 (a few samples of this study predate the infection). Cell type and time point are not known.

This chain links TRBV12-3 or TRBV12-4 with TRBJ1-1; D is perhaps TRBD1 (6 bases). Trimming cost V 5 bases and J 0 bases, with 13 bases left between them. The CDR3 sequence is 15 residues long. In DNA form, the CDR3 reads TGTGCCAGCAGTCCGGGCGGGACACTGAACACTGAAGCTTTCTTT. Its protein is CASSPGGTLNTEAFF.

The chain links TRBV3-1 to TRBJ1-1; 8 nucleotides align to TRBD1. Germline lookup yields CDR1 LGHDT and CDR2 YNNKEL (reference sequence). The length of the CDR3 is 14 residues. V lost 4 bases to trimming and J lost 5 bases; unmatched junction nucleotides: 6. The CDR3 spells CASSRDRGITEAFF. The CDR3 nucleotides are TGTGCCAGCAGCCGAGACAGGGGCATAACTGAAGCTTTCTTT.

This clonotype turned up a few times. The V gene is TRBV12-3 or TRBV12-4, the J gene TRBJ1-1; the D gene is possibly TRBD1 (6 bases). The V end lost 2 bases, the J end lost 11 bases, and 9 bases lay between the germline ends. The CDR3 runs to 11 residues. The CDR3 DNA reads TGTGCCAGCAGTTTACAGGGGTCGGCTTTCTTT. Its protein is CASSLQGSAFF.

This CDR3 reads CASSLDDYGYTF. The CDR3 DNA follows: TGCGCCAGCAGCTTGGATGACTATGGCTACACCTTC. The chain uses TRBV5-1 and TRBJ1-2, with D unclear. Trimming stripped 0 bases from V and 3 bases from J, with 3 bases between. Germline V lookup: CDR1 SGHRS, CDR2 YFSETQ. There are 12 residues in the CDR3.

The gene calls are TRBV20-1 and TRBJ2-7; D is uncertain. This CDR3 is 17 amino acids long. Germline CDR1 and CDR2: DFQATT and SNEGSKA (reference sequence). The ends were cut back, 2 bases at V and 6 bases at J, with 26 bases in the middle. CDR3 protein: CSARKGSGPNRSAEQYF. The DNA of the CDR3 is TGCAGTGCTAGAAAGGGCTCAGGACCAAACCGGTCCGCCGAGCAGTACTTC.

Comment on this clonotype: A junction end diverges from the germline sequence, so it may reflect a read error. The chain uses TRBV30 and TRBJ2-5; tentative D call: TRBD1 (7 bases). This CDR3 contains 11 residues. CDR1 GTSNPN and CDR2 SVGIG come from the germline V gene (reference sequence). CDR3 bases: TGTGCCTGGACCAGGAGGGGGACAGAAAGCTTC. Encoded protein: CAWTRRGTESF. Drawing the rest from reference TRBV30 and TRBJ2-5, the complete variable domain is SQTIHQWPATLVQPVGSPLSLECTVEGTSNPNLYWYRQAAGRGLQLLFYSVGIGQISSEVPQNLSASRPQDRQFILSSKKLLLSDSGFYLCAWTRRGTESFGPGTRLLVL.

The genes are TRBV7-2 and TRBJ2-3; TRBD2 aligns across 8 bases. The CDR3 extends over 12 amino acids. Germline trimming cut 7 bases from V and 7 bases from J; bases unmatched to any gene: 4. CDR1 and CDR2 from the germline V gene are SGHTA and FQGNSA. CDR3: CASTGTRHTQYF. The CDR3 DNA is TGTGCCAGCACTGGGACTAGACATACGCAGTATTTT. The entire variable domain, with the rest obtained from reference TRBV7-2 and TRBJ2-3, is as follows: GAGVSQSPSNKVTEKGKDVELRCDPISGHTALYWYRQSLGQGLEFLIYFQGNSAPDKSGLPSDRFSAERTGGSVSTLTIQRTQQEDSAVYLCASTGTRHTQYFGPGTRLTVL.

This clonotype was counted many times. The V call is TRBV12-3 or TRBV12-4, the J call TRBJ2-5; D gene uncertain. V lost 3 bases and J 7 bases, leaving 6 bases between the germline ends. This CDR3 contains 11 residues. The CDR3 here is CASSLSGTQYF. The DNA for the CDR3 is TGTGCCAGCAGTTTGTCGGGGACCCAGTACTTC.

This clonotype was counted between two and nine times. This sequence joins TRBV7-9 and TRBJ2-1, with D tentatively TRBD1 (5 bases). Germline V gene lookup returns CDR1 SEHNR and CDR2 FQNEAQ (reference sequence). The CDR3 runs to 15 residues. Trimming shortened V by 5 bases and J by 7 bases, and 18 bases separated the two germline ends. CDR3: CASSPKFRVGNEQFF. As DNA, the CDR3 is TGTGCCAGCAGCCCGAAGTTCAGGGTTGGGAATGAGCAGTTCTTC.

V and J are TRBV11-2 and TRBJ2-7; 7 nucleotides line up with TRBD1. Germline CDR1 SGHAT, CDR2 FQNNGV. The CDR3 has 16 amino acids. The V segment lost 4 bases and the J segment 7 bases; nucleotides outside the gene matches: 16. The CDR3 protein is CASSSPGEGAMGEQYF. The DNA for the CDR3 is TGTGCCAGCAGCTCGCCGGGCGAGGGGGCGATGGGAGAGCAGTACTTC.

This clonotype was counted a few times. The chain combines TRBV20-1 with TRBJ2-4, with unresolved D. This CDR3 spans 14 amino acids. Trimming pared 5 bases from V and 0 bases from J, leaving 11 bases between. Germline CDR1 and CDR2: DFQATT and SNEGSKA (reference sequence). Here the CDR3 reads CSALELLAKNIQYF. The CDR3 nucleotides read TGCAGTGCTTTGGAACTCCTAGCCAAAAACATTCAGTACTTC.

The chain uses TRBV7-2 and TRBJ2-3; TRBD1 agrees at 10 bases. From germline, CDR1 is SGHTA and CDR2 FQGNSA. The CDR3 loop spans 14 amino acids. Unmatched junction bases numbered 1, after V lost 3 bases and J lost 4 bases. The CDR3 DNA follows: TGTGCCAGCAGCTTCGGGACAGGGGCAGATACGCAGTATTTT. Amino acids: CASSFGTGADTQYF. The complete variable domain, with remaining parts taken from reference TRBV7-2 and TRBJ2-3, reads GAGVSQSPSNKVTEKGKDVELRCDPISGHTALYWYRQSLGQGLEFLIYFQGNSAPDKSGLPSDRFSAERTGGSVSTLTIQRTQQEDSAVYLCASSFGTGADTQYFGPGTRLTVL.

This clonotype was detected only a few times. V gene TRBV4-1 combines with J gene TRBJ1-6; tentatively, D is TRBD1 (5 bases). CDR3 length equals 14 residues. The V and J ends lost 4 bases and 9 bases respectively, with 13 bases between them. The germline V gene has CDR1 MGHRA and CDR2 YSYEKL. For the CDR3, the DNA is TGCGCCAGCAGCCGACATGTCGGGGCTTCACCCCTCCACTTT. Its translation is CASSRHVGASPLHF.